A selection of T cell receptor beta chains follows, all from one sample in a study of CD8+ T cells in alopecia areata. Assay: immunoSEQ multiplex PCR; the TCRdb copy retains only in-frame clones and omits some. Of some 180,000 clones in the sample, around 63% were seen once. Sequenced material: CD4+ T cells sorted from blood, taken at week 0. These receptors were taken from a human donor with alopecia areata. The CDR3 runs from the conserved cysteine through the conserved F or W. Each record gives: V gene, D gene, J gene, clone size, CDR3 protein, CDR3 DNA. The D gene is left open where the match is weak. Clone size appears in some rows only: once, few, many, or a class for an expanded clone.

v_call: TRBV6-6; d_call: TRBD2; j_call: TRBJ2-4; clone_size: -; cdr3_aa: CASLNGGANKNIQYF; cdr3_nt: TGTGCCAGCCTGAACGGGGGGGCAAATAAAAACATTCAGTACTTC
v_call: TRBV6-5; d_call: -; j_call: TRBJ2-5; clone_size: -; cdr3_aa: CASRRLAGETQYF; cdr3_nt: TGTGCCAGTCGCCGGTTGGCGGGGGAGACCCAGTACTTC
v_call: TRBV29-1; d_call: -; j_call: TRBJ1-2; clone_size: -; cdr3_aa: CSVLTDQYGYTF; cdr3_nt: TGCAGCGTTCTCACAGACCAGTATGGCTACACCTTC
v_call: TRBV29-1; d_call: -; j_call: TRBJ2-7; clone_size: -; cdr3_aa: CSVAGQSYEQYF; cdr3_nt: TGCAGCGTGGCGGGACAGTCCTACGAGCAGTACTTC
v_call: TRBV7-6; d_call: -; j_call: TRBJ2-5; clone_size: -; cdr3_aa: CASSPAYETQYF; cdr3_nt: TGTGCCAGCAGCCCGGCGTATGAGACCCAGTACTTC
v_call: TRBV30; d_call: TRBD2; j_call: TRBJ2-1; clone_size: -; cdr3_aa: CAWSVRGGLAGKEQFF; cdr3_nt: TGTGCCTGGAGTGTACGGGGGGGACTAGCGGGTAAAGAGCAGTTCTTC
v_call: TRBV5-1; d_call: TRBD2; j_call: TRBJ2-3; clone_size: -; cdr3_aa: CASSSGGAKDTQYF; cdr3_nt: TGCGCCAGCAGCTCCGGGGGGGCCAAAGATACGCAGTATTTT
v_call: TRBV29-1; d_call: -; j_call: TRBJ2-7; clone_size: few; cdr3_aa: CSVALSSGQHYEQYF; cdr3_nt: TGCAGCGTAGCTCTGTCGTCGGGGCAACACTACGAGCAGTACTTC
v_call: TRBV11-2; d_call: TRBD1; j_call: TRBJ1-6; clone_size: -; cdr3_aa: CASSYSGTVANSPLHF; cdr3_nt: TGTGCCAGCAGCTATAGTGGGACAGTGGCAAATTCACCCCTCCACTTT
v_call: TRBV29-1; d_call: -; j_call: TRBJ2-7; clone_size: medium-sized; cdr3_aa: CSVGQIYEQYF; cdr3_nt: TGCAGCGTTGGGCAGATCTACGAGCAGTACTTC
v_call: TRBV6-6; d_call: TRBD1; j_call: TRBJ1-6; clone_size: -; cdr3_aa: CASNSGQGVSPLHF; cdr3_nt: TGTGCCAGCAATTCGGGACAGGGGGTATCACCCCTCCACTTT
v_call: TRBV7-8; d_call: -; j_call: TRBJ2-7; clone_size: -; cdr3_aa: CASSLPTRMEQYF; cdr3_nt: TGTGCCAGCAGCTTACCTACCAGGATGGAGCAGTACTTC
v_call: TRBV28; d_call: -; j_call: TRBJ1-2; clone_size: once; cdr3_aa: CASSRGPSGYTF; cdr3_nt: TGTGCCAGCAGTCGAGGACCTTCGGGCTACACCTTC
v_call: TRBV29-1; d_call: -; j_call: TRBJ1-5; clone_size: -; cdr3_aa: CSVGKGSNQPQHF; cdr3_nt: TGCAGCGTTGGTAAAGGCTCCAATCAGCCCCAGCATTTT
v_call: TRBV30; d_call: -; j_call: TRBJ2-3; clone_size: once; cdr3_aa: CAWSDPLVGSGHTDTQYF; cdr3_nt: TGTGCCTGGAGTGACCCCCTCGTCGGGTCAGGCCACACAGATACGCAGTATTTT
v_call: TRBV29-1; d_call: TRBD1; j_call: TRBJ1-6; clone_size: -; cdr3_aa: CSVRAGTDNSPLHF; cdr3_nt: TGCAGCGTTAGAGCCGGGACAGATAATTCACCCCTCCACTTT
v_call: TRBV29-1; d_call: -; j_call: TRBJ1-3; clone_size: -; cdr3_aa: CSGGSGNTIYF; cdr3_nt: TGCAGCGGAGGGTCTGGAAACACCATATATTTT